The clone carrying this T cell receptor beta chain showed up many times. The antigen is not known. Libraries for TCR beta were made by quantitative 5'-RACE with molecular barcodes. TCRdb redid the calling of the 5' RACE reads with MiXCR, one entry per CDR3 protein. The repertoire has approximately 69,000 distinct CDR3 sequences, 5.3% of them found once; the top ten carry approximately 2%. These data are taken from a study of CD8 T cells in ankylosing spondylitis. Notes on the study in general: A TCR beta motif of under 10 highly homologous variants appeared characteristic of ankylosing spondylitis blood.

Germline V gene lookup returns CDR1 MNHEY and CDR2 SMNVEV (reference sequence). This CDR3 has 16 amino acids. The V end was cut by 2 bases, the J end by 9 bases, with 20 bases between. The sequencing sample was made of blood, either unsorted or a sorted T cell fraction (not recorded which). J is TRBJ2-1 and V is TRBV27; D possibly matches TRBD1 or TRBD2 (6 bases each). The TCR was taken from a male donor with ankylosing spondylitis or in good health (not recorded which). CDR3 DNA: TGTGCCAGCAGTTTAGGAGGGGCAGGGGTATTCACTGAGCAGTTCTTC. This translates into CASSLGGAGVFTEQFF.